The rows below give T cell receptor beta chains drawn from one sample of a study of circulating CD8 cells and anti-PD-1 response in melanoma. One entry per CDR3 protein, called by TCRdb with MiXCR from the reads. This table has some 420 distinct CDR3 sequences, approximately 11% appearing once. Sequencing used CD8+ T cells from PBMCs, obtained at baseline or after one month of anti-PD-1 therapy (not recorded which). The receptors here all came from a human donor with melanoma. The conserved cysteine and the conserved F or W are not part of the CDR3 here. The order of the fields is J gene, V gene, CDR3 protein.

J: TRBJ1-3; V: TRBV28; CDR3: ASSKDRGRGNTIY
J: TRBJ1-1; V: TRBV19; CDR3: ASRQRVGTEAF
J: TRBJ2-1; V: TRBV7-9; CDR3: ASSLLARGNNEQF
J: TRBJ2-1; V: TRBV6-5; CDR3: ASSSGTSGRGLYNEQF
J: TRBJ1-5; V: TRBV7-2; CDR3: ASSLAGVYQPQH
J: TRBJ2-1; V: TRBV5-4; CDR3: ASTAADSPYNEQF
J: TRBJ2-1; V: TRBV4-3; CDR3: ASSQNLGGDEQF
J: TRBJ1-1; V: TRBV6-1; CDR3: ASTVAGGFMNTEAF
J: TRBJ2-7; V: TRBV15; CDR3: ATSRDRYTTYEQY
J: TRBJ1-2; V: TRBV4-3; CDR3: ASSVEGVYGYT
J: TRBJ2-7; V: TRBV4-1; CDR3: ASSQGQGSYEQY
J: TRBJ2-3; V: TRBV7-9; CDR3: ASSPGTGRSIDTQY
J: TRBJ1-2; V: TRBV16; CDR3: ASSPGGAAVGVYGYT
J: TRBJ2-1; V: TRBV24-1; CDR3: ATSDLRGGEQF
J: TRBJ2-7; V: TRBV2; CDR3: ASSRDSSSSYEQY
J: TRBJ2-1; V: TRBV2; CDR3: ASSDPGASYNEQF
J: TRBJ2-7; V: TRBV29-1; CDR3: SAEGETYEQY
J: TRBJ2-3; V: TRBV6-2/TRBV6-3; CDR3: ASSRLGEVDTQY
J: TRBJ2-7; V: TRBV28; CDR3: ASSLLGGPLYEQY
J: TRBJ1-5; V: TRBV28; CDR3: ASSTNGWAQPQH
J: TRBJ2-5; V: TRBV12-3/TRBV12-4; CDR3: ASSFGVTVETQY
J: TRBJ1-1; V: TRBV19; CDR3: ASDLNTEAF
J: TRBJ1-5; V: TRBV7-2; CDR3: ASSQEEGAWGNQPQH
J: TRBJ2-2; V: TRBV4-3; CDR3: ASSSRTYGELF
J: TRBJ2-3; V: TRBV7-2; CDR3: ASSLGQGTDTQY
J: TRBJ2-7; V: TRBV29-1; CDR3: SVGRALRNEQY
J: TRBJ2-7; V: TRBV7-9; CDR3: ASSLTAWEQY
J: TRBJ2-3; V: TRBV2; CDR3: ASSEWTSGTDTQY
J: TRBJ2-5; V: TRBV15; CDR3: ATSRDNAVQETQY
J: TRBJ2-7; V: TRBV28; CDR3: ASSSRPGSGRAHEQY
J: TRBJ1-2; V: TRBV9; CDR3: ASSPRDAANYGYT
J: TRBJ2-1; V: TRBV2; CDR3: ASSSGWEQF
J: TRBJ2-7; V: TRBV11-3; CDR3: ASSLDRGNHYEQY